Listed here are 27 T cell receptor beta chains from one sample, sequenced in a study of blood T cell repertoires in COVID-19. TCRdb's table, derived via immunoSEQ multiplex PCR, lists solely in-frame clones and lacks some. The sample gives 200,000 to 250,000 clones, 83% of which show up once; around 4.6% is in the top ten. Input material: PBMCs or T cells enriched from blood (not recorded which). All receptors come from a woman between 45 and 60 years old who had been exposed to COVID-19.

In DNA form, the CDR3 reads TGTGCCAGTAGGCCCTTGGGGGGGGCTGAAGCTTTCTTT. Protein product: CASRPLGGAEAFF. The chain links TRBV19 to TRBJ1-1; a weak D match, TRBD1 (5 bases). The CDR3 is 13 amino acids. Germline values: CDR1 LNHDA, CDR2 SQIVND (reference sequence). The germline V and J ends were trimmed by 6 bases and 6 bases, with 14 bases remaining between them.

The CDR3 region is CASAVGQGNYEQYF. DNA of the CDR3: TGTGCCAGCGCCGTAGGACAGGGAAACTACGAGCAGTACTTC. The V and J genes are TRBV11-3 and TRBJ2-7, with TRBD1 matching 8 bases. Unmatched junction bases numbered 9, after V lost 8 bases and J lost 3 bases. This CDR3 has 14 amino acids. Per germline, CDR1 SGHNT and CDR2 YENEEA.

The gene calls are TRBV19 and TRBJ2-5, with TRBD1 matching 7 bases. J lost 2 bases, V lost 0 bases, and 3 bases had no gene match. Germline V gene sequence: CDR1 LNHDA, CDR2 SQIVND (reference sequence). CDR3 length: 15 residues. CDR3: CASSIDSTGQETQYF. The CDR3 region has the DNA TGTGCCAGTAGTATAGACTCGACAGGGCAAGAGACCCAGTACTTC.

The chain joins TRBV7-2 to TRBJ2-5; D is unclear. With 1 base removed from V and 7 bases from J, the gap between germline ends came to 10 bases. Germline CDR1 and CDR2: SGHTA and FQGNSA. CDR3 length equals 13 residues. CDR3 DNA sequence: TGTGCCAGCAGCTTAGACTCAAGATCGACCCAGTACTTC. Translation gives CASSLDSRSTQYF.

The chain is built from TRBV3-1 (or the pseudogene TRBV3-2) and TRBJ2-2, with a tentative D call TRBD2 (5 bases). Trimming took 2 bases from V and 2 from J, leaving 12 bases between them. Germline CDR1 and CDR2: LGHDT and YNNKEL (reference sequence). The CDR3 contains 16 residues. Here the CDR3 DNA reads TGTGCCAGCAGCCAACACGGACTGGGAAACACCGGGGAGCTGTTTTTT. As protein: CASSQHGLGNTGELFF.

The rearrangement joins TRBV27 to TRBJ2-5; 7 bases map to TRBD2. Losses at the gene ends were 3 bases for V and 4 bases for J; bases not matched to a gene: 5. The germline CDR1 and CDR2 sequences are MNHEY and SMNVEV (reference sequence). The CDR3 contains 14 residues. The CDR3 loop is CASSLEGGRETQYF. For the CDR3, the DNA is TGTGCCAGCAGTTTGGAGGGAGGGCGAGAGACCCAGTACTTC.

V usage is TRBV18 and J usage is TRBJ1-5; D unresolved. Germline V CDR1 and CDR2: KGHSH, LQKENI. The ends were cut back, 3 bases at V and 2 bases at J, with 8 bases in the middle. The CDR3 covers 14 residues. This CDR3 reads CASSPDWRNQPQHF. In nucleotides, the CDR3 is TGTGCCAGCTCACCCGACTGGCGCAATCAGCCCCAGCATTTT.

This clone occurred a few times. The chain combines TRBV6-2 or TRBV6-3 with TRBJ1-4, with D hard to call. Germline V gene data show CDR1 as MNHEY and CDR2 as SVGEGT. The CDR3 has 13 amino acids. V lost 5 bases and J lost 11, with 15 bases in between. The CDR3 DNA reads TGTGCCAGCAGTGCCTCTGAGGGATATAAACTGTTTTTT. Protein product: CASSASEGYKLFF.

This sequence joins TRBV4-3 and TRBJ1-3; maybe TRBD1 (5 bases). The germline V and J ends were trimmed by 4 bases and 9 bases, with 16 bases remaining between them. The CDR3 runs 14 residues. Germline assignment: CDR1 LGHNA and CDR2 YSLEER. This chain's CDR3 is CASSPGTARGTIYF. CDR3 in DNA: TGCGCCAGCAGCCCCGGAACTGCAAGGGGCACCATATATTTT.

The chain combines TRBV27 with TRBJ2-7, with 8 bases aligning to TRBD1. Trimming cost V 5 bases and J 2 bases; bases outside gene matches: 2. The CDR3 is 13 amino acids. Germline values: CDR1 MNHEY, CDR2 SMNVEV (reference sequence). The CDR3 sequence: CASSPGGPYEQYF. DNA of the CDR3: TGTGCCAGCAGTCCAGGGGGCCCCTACGAGCAGTACTTC.

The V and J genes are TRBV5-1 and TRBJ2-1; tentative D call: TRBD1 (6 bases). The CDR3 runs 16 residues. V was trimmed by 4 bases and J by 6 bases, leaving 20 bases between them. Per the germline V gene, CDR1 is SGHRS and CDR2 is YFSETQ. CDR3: CASSTPTGTRGNEQFF. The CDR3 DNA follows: TGCGCCAGCAGCACACCCACCGGGACCAGGGGCAATGAGCAGTTCTTC.

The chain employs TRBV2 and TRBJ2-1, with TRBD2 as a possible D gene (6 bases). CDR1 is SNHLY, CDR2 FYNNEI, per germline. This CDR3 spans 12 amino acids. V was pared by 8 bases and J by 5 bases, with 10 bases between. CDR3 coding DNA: TGTGCCAGCGGGCGGACTAACAATGAGCAGTTCTTC. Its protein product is CASGRTNNEQFF.

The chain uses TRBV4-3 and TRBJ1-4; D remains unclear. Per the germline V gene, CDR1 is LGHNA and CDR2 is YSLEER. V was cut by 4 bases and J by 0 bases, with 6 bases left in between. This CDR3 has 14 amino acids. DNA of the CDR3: TGCGCCAGCAGCCCGCAGGCAACTAATGAAAAACTGTTTTTT. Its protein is CASSPQATNEKLFF.

CDR3 amino acids: CASSPMVWAGNTIYF. CDR3 bases: TGTGCCAGCAGCCCCATGGTATGGGCGGGAAACACCATATATTTT. This chain connects TRBV4-2 to TRBJ1-3; D is undetermined. Germline assignment: CDR1 LGHNA and CDR2 YNFKEQ. This CDR3 spans 15 amino acids. Trimming cost V 4 bases and J 4 bases, with 14 bases left between them.

The CDR3 is CASSSHTGQAFF. In DNA form, the CDR3 reads TGTGCCAGCAGCTCTCATACAGGGCAAGCTTTCTTT. V is TRBV11-3 and J is TRBJ1-1, with a weak D call TRBD1 (6 bases). The germline V gene has CDR1 SGHNT and CDR2 YENEEA. This CDR3 has 12 residues. The V gene lost 4 bases and the J gene lost 9 bases, with 12 bases spanning the gap. Drawing the rest from reference TRBV11-3 and TRBJ1-1, the complete variable domain is EAGVVQSPRYKIIEKKQPVAFWCNPISGHNTLYWYLQNLGQGPELLIRYENEEAVDDSQLPKDRFSAERLKGVDSTLKIQPAELGDSAVYLCASSSHTGQAFFGQGTRLTVV.

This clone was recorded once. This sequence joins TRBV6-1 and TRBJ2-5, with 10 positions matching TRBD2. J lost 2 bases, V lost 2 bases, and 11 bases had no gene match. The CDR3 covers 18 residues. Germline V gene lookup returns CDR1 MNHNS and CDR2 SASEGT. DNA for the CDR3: TGTGCCAGCAGTGAAATAGGGGTAGCGGGGGGAGGTCAAGAGACCCAGTACTTC. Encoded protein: CASSEIGVAGGGQETQYF.

CDR3 loop: CASSLGGWSGQYF. CDR3 coding DNA: TGTGCCAGCAGTTTAGGAGGGTGGAGTGGGCAGTATTTT. V and J are TRBV12-3 or TRBV12-4 and TRBJ2-3, with a tentative D call TRBD2 (5 bases). The CDR3 has 13 amino acids. Trimming took 1 base from V and 11 from J, leaving 13 bases between them.

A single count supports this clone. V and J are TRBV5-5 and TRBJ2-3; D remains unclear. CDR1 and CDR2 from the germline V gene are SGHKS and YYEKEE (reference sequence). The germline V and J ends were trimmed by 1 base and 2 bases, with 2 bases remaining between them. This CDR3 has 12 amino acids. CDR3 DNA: TGTGCCAGCAGCTTGCTCACAGATACGCAGTATTTT. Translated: CASSLLTDTQYF.

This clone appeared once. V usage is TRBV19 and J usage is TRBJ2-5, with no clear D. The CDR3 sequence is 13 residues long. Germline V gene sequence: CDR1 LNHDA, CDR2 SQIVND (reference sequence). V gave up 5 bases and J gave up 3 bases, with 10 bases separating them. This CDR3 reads CASSPRGEETQYF. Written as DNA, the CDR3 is TGTGCCAGTAGTCCCCGCGGCGAAGAGACCCAGTACTTC.

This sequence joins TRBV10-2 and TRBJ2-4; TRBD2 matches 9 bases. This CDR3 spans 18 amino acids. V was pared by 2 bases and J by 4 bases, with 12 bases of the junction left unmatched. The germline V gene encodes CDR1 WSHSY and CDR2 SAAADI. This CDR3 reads CASSEMGGTSGLKNIQYF. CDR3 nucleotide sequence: TGCGCCAGCAGTGAGATGGGCGGAACTAGCGGGCTTAAAAACATTCAGTACTTC.

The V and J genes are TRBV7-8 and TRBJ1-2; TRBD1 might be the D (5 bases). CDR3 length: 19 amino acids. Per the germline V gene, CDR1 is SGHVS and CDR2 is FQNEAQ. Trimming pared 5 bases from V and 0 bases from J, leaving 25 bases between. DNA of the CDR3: TGTGCCAGCAGCCTATATGGGAAGACAGCCCTACAAGCTAACTATGGCTACACCTTC. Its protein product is CASSLYGKTALQANYGYTF.

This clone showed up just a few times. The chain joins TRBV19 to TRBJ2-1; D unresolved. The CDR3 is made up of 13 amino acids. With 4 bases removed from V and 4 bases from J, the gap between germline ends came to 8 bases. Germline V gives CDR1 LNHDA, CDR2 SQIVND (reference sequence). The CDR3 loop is CASSTTGYNEQFF. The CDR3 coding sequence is TGTGCCAGTAGTACGACCGGGTACAATGAGCAGTTCTTC.

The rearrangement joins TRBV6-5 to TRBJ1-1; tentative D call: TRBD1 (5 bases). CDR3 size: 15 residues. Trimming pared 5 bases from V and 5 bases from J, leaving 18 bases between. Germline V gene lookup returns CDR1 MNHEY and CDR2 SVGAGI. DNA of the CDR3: TGTGCCAGCAGTCGGAACTGGGACTTTGTAACTGAAGCTTTCTTT. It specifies CASSRNWDFVTEAFF.

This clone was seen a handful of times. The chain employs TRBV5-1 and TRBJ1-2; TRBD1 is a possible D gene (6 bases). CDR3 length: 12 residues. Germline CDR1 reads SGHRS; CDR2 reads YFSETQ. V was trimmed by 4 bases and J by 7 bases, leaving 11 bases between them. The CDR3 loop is CASSLKGVGYTF. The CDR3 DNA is TGCGCCAGCAGCCTGAAGGGGGTTGGCTACACCTTC.

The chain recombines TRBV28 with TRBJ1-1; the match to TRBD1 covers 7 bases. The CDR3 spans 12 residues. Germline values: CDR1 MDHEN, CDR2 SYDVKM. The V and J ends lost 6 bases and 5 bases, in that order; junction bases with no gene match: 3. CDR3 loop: CASRTGRTEAFF. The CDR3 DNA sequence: TGTGCCAGCAGGACAGGGAGGACTGAAGCTTTCTTT.

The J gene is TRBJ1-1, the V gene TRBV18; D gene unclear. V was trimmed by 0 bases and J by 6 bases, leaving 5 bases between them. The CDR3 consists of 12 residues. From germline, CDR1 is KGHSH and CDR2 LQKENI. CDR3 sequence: CASSPPAAEAFF. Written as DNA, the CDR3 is TGTGCCAGCTCACCACCGGCAGCTGAAGCTTTCTTT.

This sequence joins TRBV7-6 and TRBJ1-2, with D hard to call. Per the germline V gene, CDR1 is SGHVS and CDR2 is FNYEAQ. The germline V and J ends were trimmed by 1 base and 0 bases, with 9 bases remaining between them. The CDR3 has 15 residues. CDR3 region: CASSLGASPNYGYTF. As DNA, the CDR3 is TGTGCCAGCAGCTTAGGGGCCTCCCCTAACTATGGCTACACCTTC. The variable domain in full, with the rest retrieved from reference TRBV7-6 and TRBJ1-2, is GAGVSQSPRYKVTKRGQDVALRCDPISGHVSLYWYRQALGQGPEFLTYFNYEAQQDKSGLPNDRFSAERPEGSISTLTIQRTEQRDSAMYRCASSLGASPNYGYTFGSGTRLTVV.